This TCR beta chain stems from a study of shared clonotypes between healthy human individuals. The quantity of DNA used in unsorted PBMC replicate PCRs was 250 to 350 ng, corresponding to tens of thousands of T cell genomes. Per the authors' pipeline: In the immunoSEQ data, sequences were junction-only and lacked quality scores, so filtering differed. Only in-frame clones appear in the TCRdb table, and some are missing; sequencing was by immunoSEQ multiplex PCR. D and trimming come from the DNA, and the V and J calls and clone size come from that table. The sample lists some 530,000 clones, 60% to 80% occurring once. The length of the CDR3 is 15 residues. Germline V CDR1 and CDR2: SGHRS, YFSETQ. After removal of 8 bases from V and 10 bases from J, the junction contained 11 bases not matched to a gene. This clone was observed a single time. The donor population consisted of healthy HIV-negative adults with no recent acute infections or vaccinations. Tens of millions of PBMCs supplied genomic DNA for unsorted samples.

This sequence joins TRBV5-1 and TRBJ2-1, with 14 bases that match TRBD2. The sample taken for sequencing was PBMCs. This clonotype was obtained from a woman aged 40 to 50 in good health. Some clones in this sample may be carry-over from other donors' samples. CDR3 in amino acids: CASQPGLAGAGEQFF. CDR3 sequence (DNA): TGCGCCAGTCAGCCGGGACTAGCGGGAGCGGGGGAGCAGTTCTTC.